The clone carrying this T cell receptor beta chain was seen only a few times. What it binds is not known. The data stem from a study of post-analysis software for immune sequencing data. CDR1 is SGHRS, CDR2 YFSETQ, per germline. The V gene end was trimmed by 2 bases and the J gene end by 4 bases; junction bases not matched to a gene: 9. The CDR3 extends over 16 amino acids. Tagging with unique molecular identifiers was a feature of the TCR beta cDNA libraries. Each CDR3 protein gets one entry after TCRdb re-called the PCR reads with MiXCR. This sample has about 560,000 distinct CDR3 sequences, with around 47% found just once. Study-wide results and caveats: TRBV5-6, TRBV5-1 and TRBV20-1 belonged to a set of roughly 5 TRBV segments that were more frequent in patients than controls.

This receptor was identified in a girl under 18 with multiple sclerosis. The specimen sequenced was blood. V gene TRBV5-1 combines with J gene TRBJ2-1; 7 positions agree with TRBD2. The CDR3 nucleotides read TGCGCCAGCAGCTTTAATACGGGGGGACTTTACAATGAGCAGTTCTTC. It is translated as CASSFNTGGLYNEQFF.